A selection of T cell receptor beta chains follows, all from one sample in a study of human T cells and chemical hapten exposure. TCRdb itself ran the RACE reads through MiXCR, one entry per CDR3 protein. The repertoire holds roughly 130,000 distinct CDR3 sequences, around 8.3% seen once, with around 1.7% in the top ten. The sample consisted of whole blood. The receptors shown here come from a male donor in good health. Some clones in this sample may be carry-over from other donors' samples. The CDR3 runs from the conserved cysteine through the conserved F or W. The order of the fields is V gene, J gene, D gene, CDR3 length, clone size, CDR3 protein, CDR3 DNA. The D gene is left open where the match is weak. A row's size may be missing; if present it is once, few, many or a size class.

v_gene: TRBV6-5; j_gene: TRBJ1-6; d_gene: TRBD1; len: 14; abundance: .; CDR3aa: CASSLQGRNSPLHF; CDR3nt: TGTGCCAGCAGTTTACAGGGGCGTAATTCACCCCTCCACTTT
v_gene: TRBV5-1; j_gene: TRBJ1-1; d_gene: TRBD1; len: 12; abundance: .; CDR3aa: CASSLSTGVAFF; CDR3nt: TGCGCCAGCAGCTTGTCGACAGGGGTGGCCTTCTTT
v_gene: TRBV7-8; j_gene: TRBJ1-5; d_gene: .; len: 14; abundance: .; CDR3aa: CASSSQDSNQPQHF; CDR3nt: TGTGCCAGCAGCTCTCAGGATAGCAATCAGCCCCAGCATTTT
v_gene: TRBV19; j_gene: TRBJ1-1; d_gene: .; len: 13; abundance: .; CDR3aa: CASSIEVNTEAFF; CDR3nt: TGTGCCAGTAGTATAGAAGTGAACACTGAAGCTTTCTTT
v_gene: TRBV5-1; j_gene: TRBJ1-3; d_gene: .; len: 15; abundance: .; CDR3aa: CASSLATSSGNTIYF; CDR3nt: TGCGCCAGCAGCTTGGCAACGTCCTCTGGAAACACCATATATTTT
v_gene: TRBV4-3; j_gene: TRBJ1-2; d_gene: .; len: 16; abundance: few; CDR3aa: CASSQFPVSGNYGYTF; CDR3nt: TGCGCCAGCAGCCAATTTCCCGTCTCAGGGAACTATGGCTACACCTTC
v_gene: TRBV19; j_gene: TRBJ2-1; d_gene: TRBD1; len: 15; abundance: .; CDR3aa: CASSISGTAYNEQFF; CDR3nt: TGTGCCAGTAGTATATCCGGGACAGCCTACAATGAGCAGTTCTTC
v_gene: TRBV4-3; j_gene: TRBJ2-3; d_gene: TRBD2; len: 15; abundance: few; CDR3aa: CASSQAASGVDTQYF; CDR3nt: TGCGCCAGCAGCCAAGCGGCTAGCGGGGTAGATACGCAGTATTTT
v_gene: TRBV11-2; j_gene: TRBJ1-5; d_gene: TRBD1; len: 16; abundance: .; CDR3aa: CASSLDGTGGSQPQHF; CDR3nt: TGTGCCAGCAGCTTAGACGGGACAGGGGGGAGTCAGCCCCAGCATTTT
v_gene: TRBV29-1; j_gene: TRBJ2-1; d_gene: .; len: 14; abundance: many; CDR3aa: CSVEDLGGHNEQFF; CDR3nt: TGCAGCGTTGAAGATCTTGGGGGGCACAATGAGCAGTTCTTC
v_gene: TRBV10-3; j_gene: TRBJ2-7; d_gene: TRBD1; len: 15; abundance: .; CDR3aa: CAIAQGTADSYEQYF; CDR3nt: TGTGCCATCGCACAGGGGACGGCGGATTCCTACGAGCAGTACTTC
v_gene: TRBV6-6; j_gene: TRBJ2-5; d_gene: .; len: 13; abundance: many; CDR3aa: CASTRQRQETQYF; CDR3nt: TGTGCCAGCACTCGACAGCGCCAAGAGACCCAGTACTTC
v_gene: TRBV3-1; j_gene: TRBJ2-7; d_gene: .; len: 14; abundance: few; CDR3aa: CASSSGPNSYEQYF; CDR3nt: TGTGCCAGCAGCTCGGGCCCTAACTCCTACGAGCAGTACTTC
v_gene: TRBV5-4; j_gene: TRBJ2-1; d_gene: .; len: 16; abundance: .; CDR3aa: CASSLEWADTYNEQFF; CDR3nt: TGTGCCAGCAGCTTGGAGTGGGCGGACACGTACAATGAGCAGTTCTTC
v_gene: TRBV5-1; j_gene: TRBJ2-6; d_gene: TRBD1; len: 18; abundance: many; CDR3aa: CASSLDGTGNSGANVLTF; CDR3nt: TGCGCCAGCAGCTTGGACGGGACAGGAAACTCTGGGGCCAACGTCCTGACTTTC
v_gene: TRBV12-3/TRBV12-4; j_gene: TRBJ2-7; d_gene: .; len: 14; abundance: few; CDR3aa: CASSFSGYSSEQYF; CDR3nt: TGTGCCAGCAGTTTTAGCGGTTACTCCTCCGAGCAGTACTTC
v_gene: TRBV20-1; j_gene: TRBJ2-1; d_gene: .; len: 15; abundance: .; CDR3aa: CSARDPGLADNEQFF; CDR3nt: TGCAGTGCTAGAGATCCGGGACTGGCGGACAATGAGCAGTTCTTT
v_gene: TRBV6-5; j_gene: TRBJ1-2; d_gene: .; len: 14; abundance: few; CDR3aa: CASSKDRVNYGYTF; CDR3nt: TGTGCCAGCAGCAAAGATAGGGTTAACTATGGCTACACCTTC
v_gene: TRBV2; j_gene: TRBJ2-1; d_gene: TRBD2; len: 18; abundance: .; CDR3aa: CASSGTLTSGRVYNEQFF; CDR3nt: TGTGCCAGCAGTGGAACCTTGACTAGCGGGAGGGTTTACAATGAGCAGTTCTTC
v_gene: TRBV3-1; j_gene: TRBJ2-1; d_gene: TRBD2; len: 17; abundance: .; CDR3aa: CASSLGLASSSYNEQFF; CDR3nt: TGTGCCAGCAGCCTGGGACTAGCCTCGAGCTCCTACAATGAGCAGTTCTTC
v_gene: TRBV7-2; j_gene: TRBJ1-4; d_gene: .; len: 15; abundance: many; CDR3aa: CASSSNGRDNEKLFF; CDR3nt: TGTGCCAGCAGCTCCAATGGACGGGATAATGAAAAACTGTTTTTT
v_gene: TRBV12-3/TRBV12-4; j_gene: TRBJ2-3; d_gene: TRBD2; len: 14; abundance: .; CDR3aa: CASSLSAGADTQYF; CDR3nt: TGTGCCAGCAGTTTGTCGGCGGGAGCGGATACGCAGTATTTT
v_gene: TRBV7-9; j_gene: TRBJ1-2; d_gene: .; len: 14; abundance: .; CDR3aa: CASSLAVVLDGYTF; CDR3nt: TGTGCCAGCAGCTTAGCTGTGGTTTTGGATGGCTACACCTTC
v_gene: TRBV4-3; j_gene: TRBJ2-3; d_gene: .; len: 16; abundance: few; CDR3aa: CASSQVTSSSTDTQYF; CDR3nt: TGCGCCAGCAGCCAAGTGACTTCCTCTAGCACAGATACGCAGTATTTT
v_gene: TRBV4-1; j_gene: TRBJ2-1; d_gene: TRBD1; len: 16; abundance: few; CDR3aa: CASSQFSGTAYNEQFF; CDR3nt: TGCGCCAGCAGCCAATTTTCTGGGACAGCCTACAATGAGCAGTTCTTC
v_gene: TRBV11-2; j_gene: TRBJ2-3; d_gene: .; len: 14; abundance: few; CDR3aa: CASSIGLLTDTQYF; CDR3nt: TGTGCCAGCAGCATCGGACTACTCACAGATACGCAGTATTTT
v_gene: TRBV6-6; j_gene: TRBJ1-5; d_gene: TRBD1; len: 15; abundance: many; CDR3aa: CASNVTGQRNQPQHF; CDR3nt: TGTGCCAGCAACGTGACAGGGCAGAGGAATCAGCCCCAGCATTTT
v_gene: TRBV27; j_gene: TRBJ1-1; d_gene: .; len: 15; abundance: few; CDR3aa: CASSYSSDRNTEAFF; CDR3nt: TGTGCCAGCAGTTACTCCTCAGACAGGAACACTGAAGCTTTCTTT
v_gene: TRBV14; j_gene: TRBJ2-1; d_gene: TRBD2; len: 16; abundance: many; CDR3aa: CASSQQSLAGAGEQFF; CDR3nt: TGTGCCAGCAGCCAACAGAGTCTAGCGGGAGCTGGTGAGCAGTTCTTC
v_gene: TRBV12-3/TRBV12-4; j_gene: TRBJ2-3; d_gene: TRBD2; len: 17; abundance: .; CDR3aa: CASSDKIIAGVTDTQYF; CDR3nt: TGTGCCAGCTCAGACAAAATAATAGCGGGTGTCACAGATACGCAGTATTTT
v_gene: TRBV28; j_gene: TRBJ2-2; d_gene: .; len: 16; abundance: few; CDR3aa: CASSLRTAPNTGELFF; CDR3nt: TGTGCCAGCAGTTTAAGGACGGCTCCGAACACCGGGGAGCTGTTTTTT
v_gene: TRBV12-3/TRBV12-4; j_gene: TRBJ1-2; d_gene: .; len: 13; abundance: many; CDR3aa: CASSLVPVGDYTF; CDR3nt: TGTGCCAGCAGTTTAGTACCAGTAGGCGACTACACCTTC
v_gene: TRBV27; j_gene: TRBJ2-2; d_gene: TRBD1; len: 16; abundance: few; CDR3aa: CASSSTGGVITGELFF; CDR3nt: TGTGCCAGCAGTTCGACAGGGGGCGTGATAACCGGGGAGCTGTTTTTT
v_gene: TRBV6-2/TRBV6-3; j_gene: TRBJ2-1; d_gene: .; len: 15; abundance: few; CDR3aa: CASSYSAYRGDEQFF; CDR3nt: TGTGCCAGCAGTTACTCCGCTTATAGGGGGGATGAGCAGTTCTTC
v_gene: TRBV12-3/TRBV12-4; j_gene: TRBJ1-3; d_gene: .; len: 14; abundance: many; CDR3aa: CASLPGGSGNTIYF; CDR3nt: TGTGCCAGCCTGCCGGGGGGGTCTGGAAACACCATATATTTT
v_gene: TRBV11-2; j_gene: TRBJ2-1; d_gene: .; len: 17; abundance: many; CDR3aa: CASSPPHAGAPYNEQFF; CDR3nt: TGTGCCAGCAGCCCCCCTCATGCGGGGGCCCCCTACAATGAGCAGTTCTTC
v_gene: TRBV19; j_gene: TRBJ2-1; d_gene: .; len: 12; abundance: .; CDR3aa: CASSEPPWSLFF; CDR3nt: TGTGCCAGTAGTGAACCTCCCTGGAGCTTGTTCTTC
v_gene: TRBV5-1; j_gene: TRBJ2-3; d_gene: TRBD2; len: 16; abundance: .; CDR3aa: CASSWGGSAGTDTQYF; CDR3nt: TGCGCCAGCAGCTGGGGGGGGAGTGCGGGCACAGATACGCAGTATTTT
v_gene: TRBV20-1; j_gene: TRBJ2-5; d_gene: TRBD1; len: 15; abundance: .; CDR3aa: CSARENRGGQETQYF; CDR3nt: TGCAGTGCTAGAGAAAACAGGGGTGGGCAAGAGACCCAGTACTTC
v_gene: TRBV19; j_gene: TRBJ2-7; d_gene: TRBD2; len: 15; abundance: many; CDR3aa: CASSIGTSGRNEQYF; CDR3nt: TGTGCCAGTAGTATCGGGACTAGCGGGAGAAACGAGCAGTACTTC
v_gene: TRBV14; j_gene: TRBJ2-7; d_gene: .; len: 15; abundance: .; CDR3aa: CASSQESGRFYEQYF; CDR3nt: TGTGCCAGCAGCCAAGAATCGGGACGGTTCTACGAGCAGTACTTC
v_gene: TRBV20-1; j_gene: TRBJ2-3; d_gene: .; len: 11; abundance: many; CDR3aa: CSARRDSTQYF; CDR3nt: TGCAGTGCTAGGCGGGATTCGACGCAGTATTTT
v_gene: TRBV5-1; j_gene: TRBJ1-2; d_gene: .; len: 13; abundance: few; CDR3aa: CASSWDGNYGYTF; CDR3nt: TGCGCCAGCAGCTGGGACGGTAACTATGGCTACACCTTC
v_gene: TRBV7-3; j_gene: TRBJ1-2; d_gene: .; len: 13; abundance: .; CDR3aa: CASSLSSSYGYTF; CDR3nt: TGTGCCAGCAGCTTATCCAGCTCCTATGGCTACACCTTC
v_gene: TRBV29-1; j_gene: TRBJ1-4; d_gene: .; len: 14; abundance: many; CDR3aa: CSVEPLDRNEKLFF; CDR3nt: TGCAGCGTTGAACCCCTGGACAGAAATGAAAAACTGTTTTTT
v_gene: TRBV6-5; j_gene: TRBJ1-1; d_gene: .; len: 13; abundance: many; CDR3aa: CASSGSRGTLAFF; CDR3nt: TGTGCCAGCAGTGGTTCGCGAGGAACCCTAGCTTTCTTT
v_gene: TRBV5-1; j_gene: TRBJ1-2; d_gene: .; len: 14; abundance: few; CDR3aa: CASSLQVTNYGYTF; CDR3nt: TGCGCCAGCAGCTTGCAGGTTACTAACTATGGCTACACCTTC
v_gene: TRBV19; j_gene: TRBJ2-5; d_gene: TRBD2; len: 14; abundance: many; CDR3aa: CASSTFGRRETQYF; CDR3nt: TGTGCCAGTAGTACCTTCGGGAGGCGAGAGACCCAGTACTTC
v_gene: TRBV6-1; j_gene: TRBJ1-5; d_gene: .; len: 14; abundance: many; CDR3aa: CASTPGRGNQPQHF; CDR3nt: TGTGCCAGCACCCCGGGAAGGGGCAATCAGCCCCAGCATTTT
v_gene: TRBV27; j_gene: TRBJ2-1; d_gene: TRBD1; len: 19; abundance: .; CDR3aa: CASRPGLGRDSGSYNEQFF; CDR3nt: TGTGCCAGCAGACCGGGATTAGGACGGGACAGTGGCTCCTACAATGAGCAGTTCTTC
v_gene: TRBV27; j_gene: TRBJ2-7; d_gene: TRBD2; len: 14; abundance: few; CDR3aa: CASSLSGRDHEQYF; CDR3nt: TGTGCCAGCAGTTTGAGCGGGAGGGACCACGAGCAGTACTTC
v_gene: TRBV20-1; j_gene: TRBJ1-4; d_gene: TRBD1; len: 13; abundance: many; CDR3aa: CSARTGLNEKLFF; CDR3nt: TGCAGTGCCAGGACAGGGCTTAATGAAAAACTGTTTTTT
v_gene: TRBV5-1; j_gene: TRBJ1-2; d_gene: .; len: 15; abundance: few; CDR3aa: CASSLNPGSEGGYTF; CDR3nt: TGCGCCAGCAGCTTGAATCCGGGAAGTGAAGGCGGCTACACCTTC
v_gene: TRBV5-1; j_gene: TRBJ1-1; d_gene: .; len: 12; abundance: few; CDR3aa: CASSNYGSEAFF; CDR3nt: TGCGCCAGCAGCAACTACGGCTCTGAAGCTTTCTTT